This is a list of T cell receptor beta chains from one sample in a study of beta chain features in type 1 diabetes. The method was immunoSEQ multiplex PCR; TCRdb's version includes in-frame clones alone and lacks a portion of them. The profile shows under 400,000 clones, 10% to 15% of them singletons. Specimen: naive CD4+ T cells from blood. Source of these receptors: a man aged 18 to 29 in good health. The CDR3 runs from the conserved cysteine through the conserved F or W. The D gene is left open where the match is weak. Not every row has a clone size; where given, it reads once, few, many or a size class.

d_gene	v_gene	abundance	j_gene	CDR3aa	CDR3nt
-	TRBV4-3	few	TRBJ1-2	CASSQGPGANYGYTF	TGCGCCAGCAGCCAAGGACCGGGAGCTAACTATGGCTACACCTTC
TRBD1	TRBV29-1	few	TRBJ1-4	CSVGGTGSNEKLFF	TGCAGCGTTGGAGGGACAGGGTCTAATGAAAAACTGTTTTTT
-	TRBV30	-	TRBJ1-5	CAWSVAGVGNQPQHF	TGTGCCTGGAGTGTCGCGGGGGTGGGCAATCAGCCCCAGCATTTT
-	TRBV7-9	few	TRBJ1-2	CASRSGRGSYGYTF	TGTGCCAGCAGGTCCGGACGGGGGTCTTATGGCTACACCTTC
-	TRBV7-2	-	TRBJ2-2	CASSLRAREATGELFF	TGTGCCAGCAGCTTACGCGCCAGGGAGGCCACCGGGGAGCTGTTTTTT
-	TRBV7-9	few	TRBJ1-1	CASSGAWGMNTEAFF	TGTGCCAGCAGCGGCGCGTGGGGCATGAACACTGAAGCTTTCTTT
-	TRBV7-2	few	TRBJ2-1	CASSPTTLSYNEQFF	TGTGCCAGCAGCCCGACTACCCTCTCCTACAATGAGCAGTTCTTC
TRBD1	TRBV15	-	TRBJ2-1	CATSRTGNNEQFF	TGTGCCACCAGTAGGACAGGGAACAATGAGCAGTTCTTC
-	TRBV11-2	-	TRBJ2-1	CASSLELPSVAGGLNEQFF	TGTGCCAGCAGCTTAGAACTCCCCTCGGTAGCCGGGGGTCTGAATGAGCAGTTCTTC
TRBD1	TRBV30	-	TRBJ2-7	CAWRNPGTGAYEQYF	TGTGCCTGGAGAAACCCTGGGACAGGGGCCTACGAGCAGTACTTC
TRBD1	TRBV7-2	-	TRBJ2-4	CASSLDSGQGYF	TGTGCCAGCAGCTTGGATTCAGGACAGGGGTACTTC
TRBD2	TRBV7-9	-	TRBJ2-3	CASSLRTSGRASDTQYF	TGTGCCAGCAGCTTACGGACTAGCGGGAGGGCCTCGGATACGCAGTATTTT
-	TRBV18	-	TRBJ1-5	CASSPPGREANQPQHF	TGTGCCAGCTCACCACCCGGACGGGAAGCTAATCAGCCCCAGCATTTT
TRBD1	TRBV5-6	few	TRBJ1-1	CASSWTGTGAFF	TGTGCCAGCAGCTGGACCGGGACAGGGGCTTTCTTT
TRBD1	TRBV10-3	-	TRBJ2-7	CAISTGTGSYEQYF	TGTGCCATCAGTACCGGGACAGGGTCCTACGAGCAGTACTTC
TRBD2	TRBV7-3	-	TRBJ2-7	CASSLSPPGGLYEQYF	TGTGCCAGCAGCTTAAGTCCCCCGGGGGGGCTCTACGAGCAGTACTTC
-	TRBV18	-	TRBJ1-1	CASSWGVKAFF	TGTGCCAGCTCATGGGGGGTGAAAGCTTTCTTT
TRBD2	TRBV9	-	TRBJ2-7	CASSVGEGEQYF	TGTGCCAGCAGCGTGGGGGAGGGCGAGCAGTACTTC
-	TRBV10-3	-	TRBJ1-1	CAISGRERGGSEAFF	TGTGCCATCAGTGGAAGAGAGAGGGGAGGGTCTGAAGCTTTCTTT
TRBD1	TRBV7-9	few	TRBJ1-2	CASSLDRGNYGYTF	TGTGCCAGCAGCTTAGACAGGGGAAACTATGGCTACACCTTC
TRBD1	TRBV4-3	-	TRBJ1-2	CASSSDRGRNYGYTF	TGCGCCAGCAGCTCAGACAGGGGGCGCAACTATGGCTACACCTTC
-	TRBV11-2	few	TRBJ1-6	CASSLGRQGNSPLHF	TGTGCCAGCAGCTTGGGTCGGCAGGGTAATTCACCCCTCCACTTT
-	TRBV7-8	-	TRBJ2-5	CASSPGLRGQETQYF	TGTGCCAGCAGCCCAGGACTACGTGGACAAGAGACCCAGTACTTC
-	TRBV5-4	-	TRBJ2-7	CASSLRGGDEQYF	TGTGCCAGCAGCTTGAGGGGGGGGGACGAGCAGTACTTC
-	TRBV20-1	-	TRBJ1-1	CSASSFEAFF	TGCAGTGCTAGTTCCTTTGAAGCTTTCTTT
TRBD1	TRBV5-1	few	TRBJ1-2	CASSHPGQPMEGYTF	TGCGCCAGCAGCCATCCGGGACAGCCAATGGAGGGCTACACCTTC
-	TRBV30	few	TRBJ2-3	CAWSRDRSRGAQYF	TGTGCCTGGAGCCGGGACAGGAGCCGGGGGGCGCAGTATTTT
-	TRBV28	few	TRBJ2-3	CASSFSGKADTQYF	TGTGCCAGCAGTTTCTCCGGGAAAGCAGATACGCAGTATTTT
TRBD1	TRBV5-1	few	TRBJ1-1	CASSYTGGWTEAFF	TGCGCCAGCAGCTACACAGGGGGCTGGACTGAAGCTTTCTTT
TRBD2	TRBV19	-	TRBJ2-3	CASQDSGPRTDTQYF	TGTGCCAGCCAAGATAGCGGGCCCCGCACAGATACGCAGTATTTT
-	TRBV28	-	TRBJ1-1	CASKEGNLEAFF	TGTGCCAGCAAAGAGGGCAACCTTGAAGCTTTCTTT
-	TRBV6-5	-	TRBJ2-2	CASSSRTTGELFF	TGTGCCAGCAGTTCCCGTACTACCGGGGAGCTGTTTTTT
-	TRBV30	few	TRBJ1-4	CAWSSGLSNEKLFF	TGTGCCTGGAGTTCGGGTCTATCTAATGAAAAACTGTTTTTT
TRBD1	TRBV18	few	TRBJ1-2	CASSPTGGFGYTF	TGTGCCAGCTCACCGACAGGGGGCTTTGGCTACACCTTC
TRBD1	TRBV18	-	TRBJ1-1	CASSPGTVHTEAFF	TGTGCCAGCTCACCCGGGACAGTACACACTGAAGCTTTCTTT
TRBD2	TRBV5-4	few	TRBJ2-1	CASSASGGPNVNEQFF	TGTGCCAGCAGCGCATCGGGGGGGCCGAACGTGAATGAGCAGTTCTTC
-	TRBV4-3	few	TRBJ2-5	CASSQNRGGETQYF	TGCGCCAGCAGCCAAAATAGGGGTGGAGAGACCCAGTACTTC
TRBD1	TRBV7-9	-	TRBJ1-4	CASSLGQFNEKLFF	TGTGCCAGCAGCTTGGGACAGTTCAACGAAAAACTGTTTTTT
-	TRBV6-6	-	TRBJ2-1	CASSSQYNEQFF	TGTGCCAGCAGTTCCCAATACAATGAGCAGTTCTTC
-	TRBV19	-	TRBJ2-7	CASSDRSPPYEQYF	TGTGCCAGTAGCGACAGGTCCCCACCCTACGAGCAGTACTTC
TRBD1	TRBV18	-	TRBJ1-1	CASSLIRDRDSIFF	TGTGCCAGCTCACTCATAAGGGACAGGGACTCTATCTTCTTT
-	TRBV7-9	-	TRBJ1-2	CASSFTLGYRIRYGYTF	TGTGCCAGCAGCTTCACACTCGGATACAGGATCCGCTATGGCTACACCTTC
TRBD1	TRBV7-2	few	TRBJ2-7	CASSPRDRTYEQYF	TGTGCCAGCAGCCCCAGGGACAGAACCTACGAGCAGTACTTC
TRBD1	TRBV25-1	few	TRBJ2-7	CASSDPNRGTYEQYF	TGTGCCAGCAGTGACCCAAACAGGGGAACCTACGAGCAGTACTTC
TRBD1	TRBV4-2	few	TRBJ1-1	CASSQALRGRRDRSMNTEAFF	TGTGCCAGCAGCCAAGCCTTAAGGGGTAGGAGGGACAGAAGTATGAACACTGAAGCTTTCTTT
TRBD1	TRBV28	-	TRBJ2-7	CASSFSRGRSGYEQYF	TGTGCCAGCAGTTTTTCCAGGGGGCGCAGCGGATACGAGCAGTACTTC
-	TRBV7-2	-	TRBJ1-2	CASSLAGIIGYTF	TGTGCCAGCAGCTTGGCAGGGATTATAGGCTACACCTTC